The 8 T cell receptor beta chains below all came from one sample that was sequenced in a study of blood T cells in healthy people across ages. Together with a sample-barcoded 5' primer, a J-beta primer mix was included in a second PCR lasting about 6 to 11 cycles. From the 5' RACE reads, TCRdb called clonotypes with MiXCR, one entry per CDR3 protein. Among around 820,000 distinct CDR3 sequences listed, more than 20% were seen once. The same sample was also studied in work on T cells of mothers and their children.

Sequenced sample: blood. The receptors were gathered from a boy aged 10-17 years in good health.

A few counts support this clonotype. The chain links TRBV12-5 to TRBJ2-5; no reliable D call. The CDR3 sequence is 12 residues long. Per germline, CDR1 LGHNT and CDR2 FRNRAP. Trimming removed 4 bases at V and 3 bases at J, with 6 bases between. CDR3 sequence (DNA): TGTGCTAGTGGTTCGGAAGAAGAGACCCAGTACTTC. Its protein is CASGSEEETQYF.

This clonotype has a handful of counts. The V and J genes are TRBV5-1 and TRBJ1-1; 9 nucleotides align to TRBD1. The V gene end was trimmed by 0 bases and the J gene end by 4 bases; junction bases not matched to a gene: 4. The CDR3 loop spans 15 amino acids. Germline V gives CDR1 SGHRS, CDR2 YFSETQ. The CDR3 is CASSLGLTGGTEAFF. In DNA form, the CDR3 reads TGCGCCAGCAGCTTGGGGCTGACAGGGGGCACTGAAGCTTTCTTT.

The V call is TRBV7-8, the J call TRBJ1-1; TRBD1 matches at 10 bases. CDR3 length: 15 amino acids. The germline CDR1 and CDR2 sequences are SGHVS and FQNEAQ. The trim removed 3 bases at V and 4 bases at J, leaving 5 bases unmatched. The CDR3 nucleotides read TGTGCCAGCAGCTTGGCCGGGACAGGGGCCACTGAAGCTTTCTTT. As protein: CASSLAGTGATEAFF.

This clonotype showed up just a few times. The chain uses TRBV6-2 or TRBV6-3 and TRBJ2-3; no clear D gene. Looked up from germline, CDR1 is MNHEY and CDR2 is SVGEGT. V dropped 4 bases and J dropped 4 bases, with 15 bases sitting between them. This CDR3 region has 15 residues. CDR3 DNA sequence: TGTGCCAGCAGTTCCCAGGAACTCGTACCAGATACGCAGTATTTT. Translation: CASSSQELVPDTQYF.

The rearrangement links TRBV12-3 or TRBV12-4 to TRBJ1-5; D perhaps matches TRBD1 (6 bases). There are 14 residues in the CDR3. V was cut by 4 bases and J by 3 bases, with 10 bases left in between. CDR3: CASSSGAANQPQHF. In DNA, the CDR3 is TGTGCCAGCAGTTCAGGGGCGGCCAATCAGCCCCAGCATTTT.

This clonotype was seen more than once but under ten times. This chain uses TRBV4-1 with TRBJ2-7; maybe TRBD2 (5 bases). V dropped 3 bases and J dropped 2 bases, with 14 bases sitting between them. The length of the CDR3 is 15 residues. Germline V CDR1 and CDR2: MGHRA, YSYEKL. The CDR3 sequence: CASSQRTAGAYEQYF. The CDR3 nucleotides are TGCGCCAGCAGCCAGAGGACTGCTGGGGCCTACGAGCAGTACTTC.

This chain uses TRBV20-1 with TRBJ2-3; D unresolved. This CDR3 has 14 amino acids. CDR1 and CDR2 from the germline V gene are DFQATT and SNEGSKA (reference sequence). Trimming took 0 bases from V and 1 from J, leaving 8 bases between them. CDR3 coding DNA: TGCAGTGCTAGAGATACTCGCCGCACAGATACGCAGTATTTT. Its protein product is CSARDTRRTDTQYF.

This clonotype was observed a handful of times. The CDR3 nucleotides are TGTGCCAGCAGCCTTACCGCCCTAGCGGCTAACAATGAGCAGTTCTTC. It yields the protein CASSLTALAANNEQFF. The chain has TRBV5-6 and TRBJ2-1, with 7 bases that match TRBD2. The ends lost 4 bases at V and 5 bases at J; junction bases unmatched: 12. This CDR3 comprises 16 residues. The germline V gene has CDR1 SGHDT and CDR2 YYEEEE.